Sequencing of this T cell receptor (beta chain) was carried out in a study of blood T cell repertoires in COVID-19. Between the trimmed V and J ends, which lost 8 bases and 0 bases, there was a span of 14 bases. The CDR3 is 15 amino acids. Germline CDR1 reads MNHEY; CDR2 reads SMNVEV (reference sequence). Method: immunoSEQ multiplex PCR; TCRdb's copy keeps in-frame clones and lacks some. The data show about 47,000 clones, 75% to 90% seen once. Sequencing used peripheral blood. V usage is TRBV27 and J usage is TRBJ2-1; D uncertain. The receptor's source is a human donor with acute or convalescent COVID-19. The donor label of this sample is uncertain. The CDR3 here is CASQDHKSSYNEQFF. The CDR3 DNA is TGTGCCAGCCAGGATCACAAGAGCTCCTACAATGAGCAGTTCTTC.